These 5 T cell receptor beta chains were sequenced from one sample in a study of cytomegalovirus exposure and HLA in healthy donors. The protocol was immunoSEQ multiplex PCR, while the TCRdb copy is restricted to in-frame clones and leaves out a portion. The sample lists just over 80,000 clones, approximately 96% seen once, with 1.3% in the top ten. The sequenced material came from PBMCs. The source is a woman between 18 and 29 years old in good health and CMV-seronegative.

The chain links TRBV28 to TRBJ2-3; TRBD1 is a possible D gene (5 bases). Deletions cut 8 bases from V and 2 bases from J, with 14 bases between. Per the germline V gene, CDR1 is MDHEN and CDR2 is SYDVKM. The CDR3 covers 14 residues. Here the CDR3 reads CASSVQGPTDTQYF. In DNA, the CDR3 is TGTGCCAGCTCCGTGCAGGGCCCCACAGATACGCAGTATTTT.

This chain links TRBV10-3 with TRBJ2-7, with a tentative D call TRBD1 (6 bases). The V end was cut by 5 bases, the J end by 7 bases, with 15 bases between. The CDR3 is 13 amino acids. Germline values: CDR1 ENHRY, CDR2 SYGVKD. The CDR3 loop is CAISNREMREQYF. The CDR3 DNA reads TGTGCCATCAGTAACAGGGAAATGAGGGAGCAGTACTTC.

The gene calls are TRBV7-9 and TRBJ2-7; 14 nucleotides line up with TRBD2. In germline, CDR1 is SEHNR, CDR2 FQNEAQ (reference sequence). V lost 5 bases, J lost 3 bases, and 12 bases stayed unmatched. There are 18 residues in the CDR3. In DNA form, the CDR3 reads TGTGCCAGCAGCCTAGGTGAGGGGACTAGCGGGAGTCTCTACGAGCAGTACTTC. Its translation is CASSLGEGTSGSLYEQYF.

The chain uses TRBV10-3 and TRBJ2-5, with D perhaps matching TRBD2 (6 bases). The CDR3 is made up of 17 amino acids. Germline V gene sequence: CDR1 ENHRY, CDR2 SYGVKD. The V end was cut by 0 bases, the J end by 1 base, with 15 bases between. The CDR3 bases are TGTGCCATCAGTGAGTCGGAGGGCCAGAATCCCCAAGAGACCCAGTACTTC. Protein product: CAISESEGQNPQETQYF.

The chain couples TRBV23-1 to TRBJ2-7; 11 bases are a match to TRBD2. TRBV23-1 has ORF status, its function being uncertain. J gave up 5 bases and V 6 bases, and 12 bases lay outside the gene matches. The CDR3 is 16 amino acids. DNA of the CDR3: TGCGCCAGCAGGCTAACTAGCGGGAGCGCATTGGACGAGCAGTACTTC. Translating it yields CASRLTSGSALDEQYF.